This T cell receptor beta chain was retrieved from a study of radiation and T cells in renal cell carcinoma (dated by TCRdb to the early 2020s). As for the study more broadly: The samples were drawn from a clinical trial, where primary renal cell carcinomas were treated with 15 Gy of stereotactic body radiation therapy and then removed by nephrectomy 4 weeks afterward. Across all 50 or so samples, 4,016,671 unique CDR3 nucleotide sequences, encoding approximately 2.5 million unique CDR3 amino acid sequences, were identified. TCR beta sequencing covered over 50 samples in total, comprising approximately 26 tumors and some 27 peripheral blood samples. General conclusions and limits of the study: Dynamics of the blood repertoire were not tracked past 4 weeks after treatment. In blood, the top tumor clonotypes increased between baseline and 2 weeks post-radiation and then shrank by 4 weeks, which suggests that tumor-resident clones expanded only transiently. The single-armed trial design could not address effects of radiation dose or scheduling on the TCR repertoire. Because pretreatment tumor biopsies were not available, the study could not determine whether clonotypes were already present within the tumor at baseline.

Following the manufacturer's recommendations, the immunoSEQ kit was used to generate TCR beta libraries from genomic DNA. Library preparation used a first multiplex PCR with proprietary primers, then a second PCR adding unique barcodes, with bead cleanups after each round. A kit-provided positive control reaction and a negative control reaction were included in every sample batch. The final libraries underwent checking on an Agilent 4200 TapeStation D1000 ScreenTape, volumetric pooling, and quantification by qPCR. Sequencing was performed on an Illumina NextSeq500 with a MidOutput 150-cycle cartridge, and 156 Read1 and 15 Index1 cycles were run with kit custom primers. The pooled library was loaded at 0.95 to 1 pM, with a 20% PhiX control spiked in. Regarding the original processing steps: The vendor-processed data were analyzed in R, and a clonotype was defined as all T cells that share the same CDR3 nucleotide sequence. For clone abundance analyses, frequencies were normalized to the 10,000 most abundant clones in each sample. Public T cell clones, which averaged fewer than five per sample, were removed prior to analysis. Tumor-enriched and baseline blood-enriched clonotypes were defined by at least a 32-fold difference in abundance between compartments. A beta-binomial differential abundance model was used to identify clonotypes that were expanded or contracted between blood time points. Tumor-blood repertoire similarity was measured with the Baroni-Urbani and Buser coefficient, and groups were compared using two-tailed Wilcoxon tests in R. TCRdb took over this immuneACCESS table, retaining in-frame rearrangements with V and J assigned. Such tables are incomplete; in checked studies, under half of the missing clones stem from an unresolved V gene, and the remainder is unexplained. The V and J calls and the clone size are those of that table, but D and trimming were determined from the DNA. The table for this sample lists around 160,000 clones; about 85% of them were counted only once. About 4% of the sample comes from the top ten.

As concerns this clone: This clone's antigen is unknown. No quality values exist for individual bases; no much larger clone is one base distant.

According to the study, the label for this sample's time point signals: baseline pretreatment blood. This sample's treatment or condition label indicates: 15 Gy SBRT to primary tumor, nephrectomy 4 weeks later. Serial peripheral blood from radiation-treated patients was sampled at baseline, 2 weeks and 4 weeks after SBRT to track tumor-enriched clonotypes. Renal cell carcinoma with clear cell pathology was present in all patients. Genomic DNA for TCR sequencing was prepared using the QIAamp DNA Blood Mini Kit (Qiagen). Only samples passing all quality control checks were included in the analyses. The sequencing here drew on blood, taken from a patient whose treatment included radiotherapy and nephrectomy. The receptor was isolated from a woman aged 70-85 years with renal cell carcinoma.

The CDR3 amino acid sequence is: CASSLGQGTNEKLFF. Here is the DNA: TGCGCCAGCAGCTTGGGACAGGGAACTAATGAAAAACTGTTTTTT. The chain couples TRBV5-1 to TRBJ1-4, and 7 junction bases match TRBD1. Germline trimming amounts to 0 bases on V and 1 base on J, with 0 as the count of junction bases outside the gene matches. CDR1 and CDR2 were assigned from the germline V gene as SGHRS and YFSETQ. The CDR3 sequence holds 15 residues, the cysteine and phenylalanine included. This entry keeps only the CDR3 DNA: 45 bases, framed from base 1.